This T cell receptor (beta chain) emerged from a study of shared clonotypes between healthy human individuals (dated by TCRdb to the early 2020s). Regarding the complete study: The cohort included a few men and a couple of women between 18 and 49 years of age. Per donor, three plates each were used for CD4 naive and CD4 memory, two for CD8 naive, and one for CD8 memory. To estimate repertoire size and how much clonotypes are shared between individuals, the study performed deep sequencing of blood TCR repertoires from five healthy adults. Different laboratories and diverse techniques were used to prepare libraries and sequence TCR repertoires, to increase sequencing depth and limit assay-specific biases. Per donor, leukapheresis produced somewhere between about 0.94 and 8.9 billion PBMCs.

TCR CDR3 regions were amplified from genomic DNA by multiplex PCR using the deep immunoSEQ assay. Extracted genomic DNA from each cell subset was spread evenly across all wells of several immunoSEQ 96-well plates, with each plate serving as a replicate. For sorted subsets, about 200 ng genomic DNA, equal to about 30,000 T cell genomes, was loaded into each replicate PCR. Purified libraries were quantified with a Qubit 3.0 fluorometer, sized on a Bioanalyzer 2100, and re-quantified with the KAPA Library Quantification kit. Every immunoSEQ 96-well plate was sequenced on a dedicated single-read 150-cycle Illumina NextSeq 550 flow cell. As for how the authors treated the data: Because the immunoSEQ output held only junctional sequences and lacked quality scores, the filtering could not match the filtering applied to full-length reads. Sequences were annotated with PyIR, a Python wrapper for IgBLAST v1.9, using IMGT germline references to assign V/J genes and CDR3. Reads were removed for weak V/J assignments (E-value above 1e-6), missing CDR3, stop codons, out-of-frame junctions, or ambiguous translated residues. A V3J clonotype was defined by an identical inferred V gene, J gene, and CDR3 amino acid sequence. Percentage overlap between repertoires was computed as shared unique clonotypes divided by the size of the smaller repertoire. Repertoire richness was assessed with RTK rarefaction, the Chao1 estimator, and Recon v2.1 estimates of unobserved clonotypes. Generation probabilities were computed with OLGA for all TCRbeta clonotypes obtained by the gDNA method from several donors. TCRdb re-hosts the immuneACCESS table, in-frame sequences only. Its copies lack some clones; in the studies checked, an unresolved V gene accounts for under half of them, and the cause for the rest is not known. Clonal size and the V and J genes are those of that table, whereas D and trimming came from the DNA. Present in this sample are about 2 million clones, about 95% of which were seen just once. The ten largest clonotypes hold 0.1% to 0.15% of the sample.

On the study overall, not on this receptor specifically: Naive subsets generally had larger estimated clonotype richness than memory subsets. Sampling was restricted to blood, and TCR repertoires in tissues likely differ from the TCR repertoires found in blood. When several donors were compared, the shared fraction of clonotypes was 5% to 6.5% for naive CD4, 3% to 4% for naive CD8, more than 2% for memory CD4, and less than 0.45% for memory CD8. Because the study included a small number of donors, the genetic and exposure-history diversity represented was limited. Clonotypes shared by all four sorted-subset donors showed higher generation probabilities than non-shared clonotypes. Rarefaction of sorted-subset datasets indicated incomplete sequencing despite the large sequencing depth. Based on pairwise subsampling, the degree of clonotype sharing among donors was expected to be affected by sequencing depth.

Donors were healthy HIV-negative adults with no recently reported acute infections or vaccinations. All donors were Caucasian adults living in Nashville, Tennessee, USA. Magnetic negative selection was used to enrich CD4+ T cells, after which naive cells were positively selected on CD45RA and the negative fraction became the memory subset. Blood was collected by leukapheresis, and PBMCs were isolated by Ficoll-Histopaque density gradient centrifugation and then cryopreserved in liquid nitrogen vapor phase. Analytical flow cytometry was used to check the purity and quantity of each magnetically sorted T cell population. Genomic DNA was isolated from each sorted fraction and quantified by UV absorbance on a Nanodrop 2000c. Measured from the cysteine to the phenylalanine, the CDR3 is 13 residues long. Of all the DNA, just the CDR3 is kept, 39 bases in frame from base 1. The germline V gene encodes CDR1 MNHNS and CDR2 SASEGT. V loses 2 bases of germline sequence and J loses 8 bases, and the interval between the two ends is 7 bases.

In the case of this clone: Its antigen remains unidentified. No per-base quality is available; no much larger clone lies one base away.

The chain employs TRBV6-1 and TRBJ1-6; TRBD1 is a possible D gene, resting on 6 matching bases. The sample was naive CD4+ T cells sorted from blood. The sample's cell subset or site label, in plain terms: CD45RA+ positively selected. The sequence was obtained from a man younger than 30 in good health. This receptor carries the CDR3 CASSETGHSPLHF. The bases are TGTGCCAGCAGTGAAACAGGGCATTCACCCCTCCACTTT.